Shown below are 27 T cell receptor beta chains from a single sample sequenced in a study of shared clonotypes between healthy human individuals. Profiling relied on immunoSEQ multiplex PCR, and the TCRdb table lists in-frame clones only, not all of them. The sample contains around 2.1 million clones, 90% to 97% of which appear only once. The sample consisted of naive CD4+ T cells sorted from blood. The sample's subset: CD45RA+ positively selected. The receptors come from a man younger than 35 in good health.

The sample holds a few counts of this clone. At the DNA level, this CDR3 is encoded by other sequences in the same sample as well. The J gene is TRBJ1-1, the V gene TRBV5-1; TRBD1 agrees at 8 bases. V lost 2 bases and J lost 1; bases outside the gene matches: 1. CDR1 and CDR2 from the germline V gene are SGHRS and YFSETQ. The CDR3 totals 14 residues. CDR3 in amino acids: CASSLQGGNTEAFF. CDR3 in DNA: TGCGCCAGCAGCTTACAGGGGGGGAACACTGAAGCTTTCTTT. The full variable domain, with the rest looked up from reference TRBV5-1 and TRBJ1-1, is KAGVTQTPRYLIKTRGQQVTLSCSPISGHRSVSWYQQTPGQGLQFLFEYFSETQRNKGNFPGRFSGRQFSNSRSEMNVSTLELGDSALYLCASSLQGGNTEAFFGQGTRLTVV.

This sequence joins TRBV30 and TRBJ1-4; no firm D call. Germline assignment: CDR1 GTSNPN and CDR2 SVGIG (reference sequence). This CDR3 contains 11 residues. The CDR3 DNA reads TGTGACGACACCCAATGCCGAAAACTGTTTTTT. As protein: CDDTQCRKLFF.

This chain uses TRBV5-1 with TRBJ1-2, with 7 bases lining up with TRBD1. This CDR3 has 14 residues. The V segment lost 0 bases and the J segment 8 bases; nucleotides outside the gene matches: 7. The V gene's germline CDR1 is SGHRS and CDR2 YFSETQ. CDR3 DNA: TGCGCCAGCAGCTTGGGACAGGGAAGGGAGGGCTACACCTTC. Amino acids: CASSLGQGREGYTF.

This chain joins TRBV5-1 and TRBJ1-4; D gene ambiguous. Trimming took off 4 bases at V and 0 bases at J, with 10 bases between the two ends. This CDR3 contains 15 residues. Germline CDR1 SGHRS, CDR2 YFSETQ. The CDR3 loop reads CASSASLATNEKLFF. The CDR3 DNA sequence: TGCGCCAGCAGCGCCTCCCTTGCAACTAATGAAAAACTGTTTTTT.

The V call is TRBV9, the J call TRBJ1-1; TRBD1 matches 10 bases. Germline CDR1 SGDLS, CDR2 YYNGEE. J lost 11 bases, V lost 3 bases, and 13 bases had no gene match. This CDR3 is built from 15 residues. CDR3: CASSEYVTGGARAFF. The CDR3 nucleotides are TGTGCCAGCAGCGAATATGTGACAGGGGGCGCGAGGGCTTTCTTT. Filled out from reference TRBV9 and TRBJ1-1, the complete variable domain reads DSGVTQTPKHLITATGQRVTLRCSPRSGDLSVYWYQQSLDQGLQFLIQYYNGEERAKGNILERFSAQQFPDLHSELNLSSLELGDSALYFCASSEYVTGGARAFFGQGTRLTVV.

The chain has TRBV6-5 and TRBJ2-7; D not resolved. The V gene lost 5 bases and the J gene lost 3 bases, with 5 bases spanning the gap. Per germline, CDR1 MNHEY and CDR2 SVGAGI. This CDR3 is built from 11 residues. CDR3 DNA: TGTGCCAGCAGTCTGTACTACGAGCAGTACTTC. This translates into CASSLYYEQYF.

The CDR3 DNA follows: TGTGCCACCAGCTTAGATCCGGGAGATTCACCCCTCCACTTT. Its translation is CATSLDPGDSPLHF. V and J are TRBV15 and TRBJ1-6, with D uncertain. The CDR3 extends over 14 amino acids. Germline CDR1 LNHNV, CDR2 YYDKDF (reference sequence). V was clipped by 5 bases and J by 8 bases, with 13 bases between them.

The V call is TRBV19, the J call TRBJ2-7, with D perhaps assigned TRBD1 or TRBD2 (6 bases each). The V and J ends lost 7 bases and 5 bases respectively, with 18 bases between them. The V gene's germline CDR1 is LNHDA and CDR2 SQIVND (reference sequence). This CDR3 has 14 residues. Written as DNA, the CDR3 is TGTGCCAGTAAGAAGACAGGCGGGGCGGACGAGCAGTACTTC. Translation: CASKKTGGADEQYF.

This clone occurred once. The CDR3 region has the DNA TGTGCCAGCAGTGAGGAAGCGGGAGTCTCCTACGAGCAGTACTTC. Encoded protein: CASSEEAGVSYEQYF. The chain couples TRBV6-4 to TRBJ2-7; 8 bases match TRBD2. Germline CDR1 and CDR2: MRHNA and SNTAGT. The CDR3 is 15 amino acids. V lost 3 bases to trimming and J lost 0 bases; unmatched junction nucleotides: 4.

This chain links TRBV6-5 with TRBJ2-5; perhaps TRBD1 as D (7 bases). The CDR3 runs 14 residues. V was pared by 8 bases and J by 2 bases, with 15 bases between. CDR1 MNHEY and CDR2 SVGAGI come from the germline V gene. CDR3 amino acids: CASRQGGPQETQYF. CDR3 in DNA: TGTGCCAGCCGGCAGGGGGGTCCTCAAGAGACCCAGTACTTC.

The chain has TRBV30 and TRBJ2-4; D ambiguous. The CDR3 spans 16 residues. Germline CDR1 reads GTSNPN; CDR2 reads SVGIG (reference sequence). The V end was cut by 2 bases, the J end by 5 bases, with 19 bases between. This chain's CDR3 is CAWSTGLRRYQNIQYF. In DNA, the CDR3 is TGTGCCTGGAGTACGGGCCTTAGAAGGTACCAAAACATTCAGTACTTC.

The chain recombines TRBV11-2 with TRBJ1-2, with 8 bases identical to TRBD1. This CDR3 comprises 14 residues. V shed 5 bases and J 6 bases; nucleotides not matched to a gene: 8. Germline-derived CDR1 and CDR2 are SGHAT and FQNNGV. In DNA, the CDR3 is TGTGCCAGCAGCATCCGACAGGGGATGGATGGCTACACCTTC. Translated: CASSIRQGMDGYTF. Together with reference TRBV11-2 and TRBJ1-2, the CDR3 gives the full variable domain: EAGVAQSPRYKIIEKRQSVAFWCNPISGHATLYWYQQILGQGPKLLIQFQNNGVVDDSQLPKDRFSAERLKGVDSTLKIQPAKLEDSAVYLCASSIRQGMDGYTFGSGTRLTVV.

This clone appeared once. This chain connects TRBV18 to TRBJ2-7; the match to TRBD1 covers 9 bases. V was pared by 2 bases and J by 3 bases, with 2 bases of the junction left unmatched. The CDR3 has 14 amino acids. The V gene's germline CDR1 is KGHSH and CDR2 LQKENI. The CDR3 nucleotides are TGTGCCAGCTCACCAATGGGACAGGGCTACGAGCAGTACTTC. Its translation: CASSPMGQGYEQYF.

The V and J genes are TRBV6-5 and TRBJ1-1; D unresolved. Germline V CDR1 and CDR2: MNHEY, SVGAGI. The length of the CDR3 is 14 residues. Trimming left V 3 bases short and J 3 bases short, with 11 bases between. CDR3 loop: CASSYTDGYTEAFF. CDR3 DNA: TGTGCCAGCAGTTATACGGACGGCTACACTGAAGCTTTCTTT.

The rearrangement uses TRBV11-2 and TRBJ2-1, with 8 bases matching TRBD2. Germline V gives CDR1 SGHAT, CDR2 FQNNGV. Trimming cost V 4 bases and J 4 bases; bases outside gene matches: 9. The CDR3 has 16 amino acids. The CDR3 DNA sequence: TGTGCCAGCAGCTCCCAGACTAGCGTTGGGTACAATGAGCAGTTCTTC. It codes for CASSSQTSVGYNEQFF.

The CDR3 is CAWGPAYGYTF. The CDR3 region has the DNA TGTGCCTGGGGCCCCGCCTATGGCTACACCTTC. The rearrangement links TRBV2 to TRBJ1-2; possibly TRBD1 for D (5 bases). Trimming shortened V by 11 bases and J by 4 bases, and 11 bases separated the two germline ends. Germline values: CDR1 SNHLY, CDR2 FYNNEI. The CDR3 extends over 11 amino acids.

The rearrangement links TRBV18 to TRBJ1-4; tentative D call: TRBD1 (5 bases). Trimming pared 3 bases from V and 8 bases from J, leaving 13 bases between. CDR3 length: 14 residues. Germline V gene sequence: CDR1 KGHSH, CDR2 LQKENI. Here the CDR3 DNA reads TGTGCCAGCTCACCGGCTGGGCAGGGAGAAAAACTGTTTTTT. As protein: CASSPAGQGEKLFF.

J is TRBJ2-3 and V is TRBV7-9; 8 bases fit TRBD2. Looked up from germline, CDR1 is SEHNR and CDR2 is FQNEAQ (reference sequence). The CDR3 runs 16 residues. After removal of 1 base from V and 3 bases from J, the junction contained 6 bases not matched to a gene. CDR3 in amino acids: CASSLVISGETDTQYF. CDR3 sequence (DNA): TGTGCCAGCAGCTTAGTAATTAGCGGGGAAACAGATACGCAGTATTTT.

The table lists this clone with a count of one. The chain carries TRBV4-3 and TRBJ2-3; the D gene is possibly TRBD1 (6 bases). With 4 bases removed from V and 2 bases from J, the gap between germline ends came to 13 bases. The germline V gene encodes CDR1 LGHNA and CDR2 YSLEER. This CDR3 region has 15 residues. CDR3 nucleotides: TGCGCCAGCAGCCCTGGACAGCTTTACACAGATACGCAGTATTTT. The encoded protein is CASSPGQLYTDTQYF.

As to this clone: Other DNA sequences in the same sample also yield this CDR3. The genes are TRBV5-1 and TRBJ2-7; the D gene is possibly TRBD1 (6 bases). This CDR3 has 13 residues. Trimming took off 4 bases at V and 4 bases at J, with 12 bases between the two ends. Germline assignment: CDR1 SGHRS and CDR2 YFSETQ. The chain's CDR3 is CASSLRTGYEQYF. In nucleotides, the CDR3 is TGCGCCAGCAGCCTGCGAACAGGGTACGAGCAGTACTTC. The full variable domain, with the rest looked up from reference TRBV5-1 and TRBJ2-7, is KAGVTQTPRYLIKTRGQQVTLSCSPISGHRSVSWYQQTPGQGLQFLFEYFSETQRNKGNFPGRFSGRQFSNSRSEMNVSTLELGDSALYLCASSLRTGYEQYFGPGTRLTVT.

The V gene is TRBV5-1, the J gene TRBJ2-7, with D unresolved. This CDR3 is built from 14 residues. Germline-derived CDR1 and CDR2 are SGHRS and YFSETQ. Trimming left V 5 bases short and J 1 base short, with 13 bases between. CDR3 nucleotides: TGCGCCAGCAGGCCGCTAGTTCCTTCCTACGAGCAGTACTTC. It is translated as CASRPLVPSYEQYF.

The V and J genes are TRBV5-1 and TRBJ2-3; no definite D call. Trimming pared 0 bases from V and 0 bases from J, leaving 8 bases between. The CDR3 is 15 amino acids. Looked up from germline, CDR1 is SGHRS and CDR2 is YFSETQ. Here the CDR3 reads CASSLAGSSTDTQYF. The CDR3 nucleotides are TGCGCCAGCAGCTTGGCTGGTTCTAGCACAGATACGCAGTATTTT.

J is TRBJ1-1 and V is TRBV11-2; D gene unclear. V lost 4 bases and J lost 6, with 18 bases in between. CDR1 and CDR2 from the germline V gene are SGHAT and FQNNGV. This CDR3 is built from 15 residues. The CDR3 coding sequence is TGTGCCAGCAGCTCCTGGCGAGGGAGGGAGGCTGAAGCTTTCTTT. Translated: CASSSWRGREAEAFF.

The chain combines TRBV4-2 with TRBJ2-3, with D perhaps matching TRBD1 (5 bases). This CDR3 contains 14 residues. Trimming left V 2 bases short and J 5 bases short, with 11 bases between. Germline V CDR1 and CDR2: LGHNA, YNFKEQ. Written as DNA, the CDR3 is TGTGCCAGCAGCCAAAGGTCCCAGGGAGATACGCAGTATTTT. Its translation is CASSQRSQGDTQYF.

This clone has just one count. The chain combines TRBV5-6 with TRBJ2-5; maybe TRBD2 (6 bases). This CDR3 spans 15 amino acids. CDR1 and CDR2 from the germline V gene are SGHDT and YYEEEE. With 3 bases removed from V and 5 bases from J, the gap between germline ends came to 17 bases. In DNA form, the CDR3 reads TGTGCCAGCAGCTCTGAGGCGGGGAGGAGGGAGACCCAGTACTTC. It encodes CASSSEAGRRETQYF.

V gene TRBV10-3 combines with J gene TRBJ2-3; a weak D match, TRBD2 (7 bases). CDR1 is ENHRY and CDR2 is SYGVKD in the germline V gene. The V end was cut by 2 bases, the J end by 1 base, with 16 bases between. The CDR3 runs to 17 residues. The CDR3 DNA is TGTGCCATCAGTGAGCTCCCCGGCGGGGGCCGCACAGATACGCAGTATTTT. It yields the protein CAISELPGGGRTDTQYF.

In DNA, the CDR3 is TGTGCCAGCAGTGCCCGGCGGGAGTCAGATACGCAGTATTTT. Translating it yields CASSARRESDTQYF. V gene TRBV2 combines with J gene TRBJ2-3; 7 bases agree with TRBD2. CDR3 length: 14 amino acids. Germline V lookup: CDR1 SNHLY, CDR2 FYNNEI. The V and J ends lost 4 bases and 4 bases, in that order; junction bases with no gene match: 5.